Shown below are 16 T cell receptor beta chains from a single sample sequenced in a study of T cells after yellow fever vaccination. TCRdb independently ran MiXCR on the 5' RACE reads; one entry per CDR3 protein. The data contain under 200,000 distinct CDR3 sequences, 6% to 7.5% of them singletons. Sequences were derived from CD4+ T cells sorted from PBMCs, sampled 5 days after the first yellow fever vaccination. The receptors here all came from a man aged 18 to 35 who received the YFV17D yellow fever vaccine.

This clonotype has a count of ten or more. V gene TRBV9 combines with J gene TRBJ2-6; D is unclear. The CDR3 is 17 amino acids. Trimming pared 4 bases from V and 4 bases from J, leaving 18 bases between. Germline values: CDR1 SGDLS, CDR2 YYNGEE. The CDR3 DNA sequence: TGTGCCAGCAGCACCAGGACCCTAAGGTCCGGGGCCAACGTCCTGACTTTC. Amino acids: CASSTRTLRSGANVLTF.

The sample holds many counts of this clonotype. The V gene is TRBV7-9, the J gene TRBJ1-4; no firm D call. The CDR3 is 15 amino acids. V was shortened by 1 base and J by 7 bases, with 13 bases between the two germline ends. Germline V lookup: CDR1 SEHNR, CDR2 FQNEAQ (reference sequence). CDR3 sequence reads: CASSLGGSWGEKLFF. CDR3 nucleotide sequence: TGTGCCAGCAGCTTAGGAGGCTCCTGGGGTGAAAAACTGTTTTTT.

This clonotype was observed a handful of times. The gene calls are TRBV19 and TRBJ1-1; possibly TRBD1 for D (5 bases). V lost 4 bases and J 4 bases, leaving 10 bases between the germline ends. The CDR3 loop spans 13 amino acids. The V gene's germline CDR1 is LNHDA and CDR2 SQIVND (reference sequence). CDR3 protein: CASSTGSGTEAFF. The CDR3 DNA reads TGTGCCAGTAGTACAGGGTCAGGCACTGAAGCTTTCTTT.

In this sample, this clonotype turned up many times. This sequence joins TRBV4-2 and TRBJ1-2; maybe TRBD1 (5 bases). The CDR3 runs 13 residues. Germline V gene sequence: CDR1 LGHNA, CDR2 YNFKEQ. The V gene lost 0 bases and the J gene lost 4 bases, with 6 bases spanning the gap. The CDR3 coding sequence is TGTGCCAGCAGCCAAGATACAGGCTATGGCTACACCTTC. Its translation is CASSQDTGYGYTF.

There are a few counts of this clonotype. The J gene is TRBJ2-5, the V gene TRBV7-9; D is perhaps TRBD1 (6 bases). V was pared by 4 bases and J by 4 bases, with 19 bases between. Germline V gene lookup returns CDR1 SEHNR and CDR2 FQNEAQ (reference sequence). The CDR3 consists of 16 residues. The DNA of the CDR3 is TGTGCCAGCAGCTCAGAAGGGACAATAATAGGAGAGACCCAGTACTTC. Protein product: CASSSEGTIIGETQYF.

In its sample, this clonotype was seen many times. The V call is TRBV6-2 or TRBV6-3, the J call TRBJ1-6, with D possibly TRBD1 on 5 matching bases. V was clipped by 6 bases and J by 9 bases, with 12 bases between them. Germline values: CDR1 MNHEY, CDR2 SVGEGT. The CDR3 is made up of 13 amino acids. CDR3 coding DNA: TGTGCCAGCAGATCAGTGGGGGTTTCACCCCTCCACTTT. This gives the protein CASRSVGVSPLHF.

In its sample, this clonotype was seen many times. The V call is TRBV20-1, the J call TRBJ2-1; D is unclear. The V gene's germline CDR1 is DFQATT and CDR2 SNEGSKA (reference sequence). Trimming removed 4 bases at V and 4 bases at J, with 8 bases between. CDR3 size: 12 residues. The CDR3 region has the DNA TGCAGTGCTAAGAGATCTTACAATGAGCAGTTCTTC. This translates into CSAKRSYNEQFF.

This clonotype was observed a few times. The genes are TRBV7-9 and TRBJ1-2; 7 bases are shared with TRBD1. The CDR3 is made up of 18 amino acids. Germline CDR1 is SEHNR and CDR2 is FQNEAQ (reference sequence). The V and J ends lost 5 bases and 1 base, in that order; junction bases with no gene match: 16. CDR3 amino acids: CASSRPGQTISLNYGYTF. The DNA for the CDR3 is TGTGCCAGCAGCAGACCGGGACAGACGATTAGCCTTAACTATGGCTACACCTTC.

The V gene is TRBV19, the J gene TRBJ2-7, with a tentative D call TRBD1 (6 bases). The germline V gene encodes CDR1 LNHDA and CDR2 SQIVND (reference sequence). CDR3 length: 17 residues. The V gene lost 2 bases and the J gene lost 0 bases, with 17 bases spanning the gap. CDR3 residues: CASSIRLTGLRSYEQYF. The CDR3 DNA follows: TGTGCCAGTAGTATACGGCTAACAGGGCTCCGCTCCTACGAGCAGTACTTC.

As regards this clonotype: In this CDR3 the conserved last residue, phenylalanine or tryptophan, is missing, so a read error is likely. V and J are TRBV7-6 and TRBJ1-1; D perhaps matches TRBD1 (6 bases). The CDR3 totals 13 residues. Germline V CDR1 and CDR2: SGHVS, FNYEAQ. The V end was cut by 5 bases, the J end by 5 bases, with 12 bases between. Here the CDR3 reads CASSATGNTEAFL. CDR3 sequence (DNA): TGTGCCAGCAGCGCAACAGGGAATACTGAAGCTTTCCTT.

This CDR3 reads CASSLYGGQGTEAFF. The DNA of the CDR3 is TGCGCCAGCAGCTTGTACGGGGGTCAGGGCACTGAAGCTTTCTTT. The rearrangement uses TRBV5-1 and TRBJ1-1; D possibly corresponds to TRBD1 (5 bases). CDR1 is SGHRS and CDR2 is YFSETQ in the germline V gene. CDR3 size: 15 residues. V lost 1 base and J lost 4, with 14 bases in between. Full variable domain (outside the CDR3, taken from reference TRBV5-1 and TRBJ1-1): KAGVTQTPRYLIKTRGQQVTLSCSPISGHRSVSWYQQTPGQGLQFLFEYFSETQRNKGNFPGRFSGRQFSNSRSEMNVSTLELGDSALYLCASSLYGGQGTEAFFGQGTRLTVV.

This clonotype has a handful of counts. CDR3 sequence reads: CASSPPGTRTEAFF. The CDR3 nucleotides are TGTGCCAGCAGCCCTCCCGGGACGCGCACTGAAGCTTTCTTT. This chain connects TRBV4-2 to TRBJ1-1, with a tentative D call TRBD1 (5 bases). V was pared by 4 bases and J by 4 bases, with 13 bases between. CDR3 size: 14 residues. Germline values: CDR1 LGHNA, CDR2 YNFKEQ.

V gene TRBV7-9 combines with J gene TRBJ1-5; D is unclear. The CDR3 covers 15 residues. With 1 base removed from V and 0 bases from J, the gap between germline ends came to 7 bases. Germline V CDR1 and CDR2: SEHNR, FQNEAQ (reference sequence). The CDR3 nucleotides are TGTGCCAGCAGCTTAGGTGTGTCTAGCAATCAGCCCCAGCATTTT. The encoded protein is CASSLGVSSNQPQHF.

This clonotype was counted only a few times. This rearrangement joins TRBV9 to TRBJ2-3; TRBD1 might be the D (5 bases). The germline V and J ends were trimmed by 6 bases and 2 bases, with 13 bases remaining between them. The germline CDR1 and CDR2 sequences are SGDLS and YYNGEE. The length of the CDR3 is 14 residues. The CDR3 region has the DNA TGTGCCAGCAACCGTGGGGCCTTCACAGATACGCAGTATTTT. This translates into CASNRGAFTDTQYF.

This clonotype was seen more than once but under ten times. The V call is TRBV14, the J call TRBJ2-5, with 12 bases matching TRBD2. This CDR3 comprises 15 residues. The germline gives CDR1 SGHDN, CDR2 FVKESK. Losses at the gene ends were 4 bases for V and 5 bases for J; bases not matched to a gene: 5. The CDR3: CASSPRLAGEETQYF. CDR3 nucleotide sequence: TGTGCCAGCAGCCCTCGACTAGCGGGGGAGGAGACCCAGTACTTC.

This clonotype has ten or more counts. The V call is TRBV5-1, the J call TRBJ1-6; 7 nucleotides line up with TRBD1. CDR3 length equals 15 residues. V was clipped by 2 bases and J by 6 bases; unmatched bases: 5. The germline V gene encodes CDR1 SGHRS and CDR2 YFSETQ. For the CDR3, the DNA is TGCGCCAGCAGCTTTCTGGACAGGTTTAATTCACCCCTCCACTTT. It yields the protein CASSFLDRFNSPLHF.